This TCR beta chain was sequenced for a study of T cell repertoires in cytomegalovirus infection. In the study overall: Selected CMV epitopes included recently identified HLA-C-restricted ones as well as well-studied HLA-B-restricted ones. Public TCR beta signatures indicated both CMV infection and matching HLA type.

The germline gives CDR1 SGHVT, CDR2 SQSDAQ. The CDR3 runs 16 residues. V was clipped by 1 base and J by 0 bases; unmatched bases: 2. This clonotype was counted only a few times. Its antigen is still unknown. TCRdb reprocessed the reads via MiXCR and lists one record per CDR3 protein. The sample has more than 300,000 distinct CDR3 sequences, approximately 35% seen once. Sequencing was performed on cultured PBMCs, taken from culture after CMV antigen stimulation. This clonotype was obtained from a human donor in good health (CMV status not recorded). Some clones in this sample may be carry-over from other donors' samples. The chain has TRBV7-4 and TRBJ2-5, with 10 bases lining up with TRBD1. The CDR3 here is CASSLGGQGYQETQYF. CDR3 sequence (DNA): TGTGCCAGCAGCTTAGGGGGACAGGGGTACCAAGAGACCCAGTACTTC. Using reference TRBV7-4 and TRBJ2-5 for the parts outside the CDR3, the full variable domain is GAGVSQSPRYKVAKRGRDVALRCDSISGHVTLYWYRQTLGQGSEVLTYSQSDAQRDKSGRPSGRFSAERPERSVSTLKIQRTEQGDSAVYLCASSLGGQGYQETQYFGPGTRLLVL.